This T cell receptor (beta chain) appears in the sequencing data of a study of human T cells and chemical hapten exposure. Time point denoted: patch test 1, 2 weeks after DPC sensitization. Indicated treatment: therapeutic diphenylcyclopropenone sensitization with weekly scalp DPC. Patch tests were applied only after blood draws. RNA extraction used unfractionated whole blood as the source of total RNA. This clonotype has a handful of counts. Individual cDNA molecules had unique molecular identifiers attached to them by the library. Per the study methods: Sequenced samples showed a median of around 100,000 TCRs each, with counts running from approximately 20,000 to 700,000. TCRdb re-derived calls from the RACE reads in MiXCR, one entry per CDR3 protein. The V and J calls here are based on TCRdb, not the publication. This table holds some 350,000 distinct CDR3 sequences, under 8% found once. V was trimmed by 5 bases and J by 0 bases, leaving 14 bases between them. Germline CDR1 is MNHEY and CDR2 is SVGAGI. The CDR3 is 15 residues long.

The gene calls are TRBV6-5 and TRBJ2-7; maybe TRBD1 (6 bases). The clonotype comes from a woman aged 18-30 years with alopecia areata. Some clones in this sample may be carry-over from other donors' samples. The input for sequencing was whole blood, taken in connection with sensitization to the hapten diphenylcyclopropenone (DPC). As DNA, the CDR3 is TGTGCCAGCAGTGAGACAGGCCCCAACTCCTACGAGCAGTACTTC. Residues: CASSETGPNSYEQYF.